This TCR beta chain is from a study of CD8 T cells in Susac syndrome. Patients with stable or active relapsing-remitting disease, all of them treatment-naive, made up the multiple sclerosis controls. V lost 0 bases and J lost 4, with 10 bases in between. CDR3 size: 15 residues. Germline-derived CDR1 and CDR2 are DFQATT and SNEGSKA (reference sequence). RNA was extracted with the RNeasy kit, and a quantity of about 0.45 to 1 ug was reverse transcribed using random hexamers. TCRdb reprocessed the immunoSEQ multiplex PCR reads with MiXCR, giving one entry per CDR3 protein. Of around 300,000 distinct CDR3 sequences detected, approximately 90% appear once; the ten largest clones hold approximately 0.18%.

Sequences were obtained from CD8+ T cells from PBMCs. This chain links TRBV20-1 with TRBJ2-6; D gene unclear. The origin of this receptor is a human donor with multiple sclerosis. CDR3 amino acids: CSARDPWVGANVLTF. CDR3 DNA: TGCAGTGCTAGAGATCCGTGGGTGGGGGCCAACGTCCTGACTTTC.